The 5 T cell receptor beta chains in this list originate from one sample, sequenced in a study of chemoradiotherapy in HPV16-positive cancers. Assay: immunoSEQ multiplex PCR; the TCRdb copy retains only in-frame clones and omits some. The sample records about 24,000 clones, less than 90% being singletons. The sample in question was blood, obtained from a patient who underwent chemoradiotherapy. Source of these receptors: a human donor with HPV-associated anogenital cancer.

This chain connects TRBV7-8 to TRBJ2-7, with D tentatively TRBD1 (7 bases). The CDR3 runs 15 residues. Deletions cut 1 base from V and 3 bases from J, with 13 bases between. Looked up from germline, CDR1 is SGHVS and CDR2 is FQNEAQ. In DNA form, the CDR3 reads TGTGCCAGCAGCTTAGTCGCAGGGGGAGGCTACGAGCAGTACTTC. Protein sequence: CASSLVAGGGYEQYF. Supplemented by reference TRBV7-8 and TRBJ2-7, the full variable domain reads GAGVSQSPRYKVAKRGQDVALRCDPISGHVSLFWYQQALGQGPEFLTYFQNEAQLDKSGLPSDRFFAERPEGSVSTLKIQRTQQEDSAVYLCASSLVAGGGYEQYFGPGTRLTVT.

This rearrangement joins TRBV9 to TRBJ2-1; 12 bases line up with TRBD2. The J segment lost 5 bases and the V segment lost 4 bases, leaving 7 bases of the junction unmatched. The V gene's germline CDR1 is SGDLS and CDR2 YYNGEE. The CDR3 has 16 amino acids. DNA of the CDR3: TGTGCCAGCAGCTCCCTCACTAGCGGGGGGCACAATGAGCAGTTCTTC. The encoded protein is CASSSLTSGGHNEQFF. The whole variable domain, filled in from reference TRBV9 and TRBJ2-1, reads DSGVTQTPKHLITATGQRVTLRCSPRSGDLSVYWYQQSLDQGLQFLIQYYNGEERAKGNILERFSAQQFPDLHSELNLSSLELGDSALYFCASSSLTSGGHNEQFFGPGTRLTVL.

The chain links TRBV5-1 to TRBJ2-7; D remains unclear. The V end was cut by 6 bases, the J end by 6 bases, with 19 bases between. The CDR3 length is 14 residues. Germline values: CDR1 SGHRS, CDR2 YFSETQ. The CDR3 sequence: CASMVQGKSGEQYF. CDR3 in DNA: TGCGCCAGCATGGTCCAAGGAAAGTCCGGCGAGCAGTACTTC.

V is TRBV5-4 and J is TRBJ2-5, with 12 bases matching TRBD2. Germline V gene data show CDR1 as SGHNT and CDR2 as YYREEE (reference sequence). CDR3 length equals 17 residues. V trimming: 4 bases; J trimming: 6 bases; junction bases outside the gene matches: 13. The CDR3 nucleotides are TGTGCCAGCAGCCGCGAGGGGCTAGCGGGAGGGCAAAAGACCCAGTACTTC. Protein: CASSREGLAGGQKTQYF. Filled out from reference TRBV5-4 and TRBJ2-5, the complete variable domain reads ETGVTQSPTHLIKTRGQQVTLRCSSQSGHNTVSWYQQALGQGPQFIFQYYREEENGRGNFPPRFSGLQFPNYSSELNVNALELDDSALYLCASSREGLAGGQKTQYFGPGTRLLVL.

The gene calls are TRBV10-3 and TRBJ2-3; maybe TRBD1 (5 bases). Trimming left V 8 bases short and J 2 bases short, with 14 bases between. CDR3 length: 14 residues. Germline CDR1 and CDR2: ENHRY and SYGVKD. For the CDR3, the DNA is TGTGCCATCGGGGTCAGGGATGACACAGATACGCAGTATTTT. It is translated as CAIGVRDDTDTQYF.